One sample yielded the 17 T cell receptor beta chains listed below, sequenced in a study of blood T cell repertoires in COVID-19. This table comes from immunoSEQ multiplex PCR, and its TCRdb copy is limited to in-frame clones, with some not included. Of approximately 220,000 clones in the sample, roughly 84% are singletons; the top ten hold around 3%. Input material: peripheral blood. These TCRs come from a woman under 40 who had recovered from COVID-19.

This clone was seen at least ten times. The V and J genes are TRBV2 and TRBJ2-1; tentatively, D is TRBD2 (6 bases). Germline-derived CDR1 and CDR2 are SNHLY and FYNNEI. V was clipped by 3 bases and J by 3 bases, with 12 bases between them. The CDR3 is made up of 15 amino acids. The CDR3, as DNA: TGTGCCAGCAGTGAGGTTAGCGGCCTCTACAATGAGCAGTTCTTC. It yields the protein CASSEVSGLYNEQFF.

V and J are TRBV5-1 and TRBJ2-5, with D possibly TRBD2 on 5 matching bases. The V and J ends lost 1 base and 4 bases respectively, with 14 bases between them. The CDR3 sequence is 15 residues long. Germline CDR1 reads SGHRS; CDR2 reads YFSETQ. The CDR3 reads CASSLRAGWGETQYF. DNA for the CDR3: TGCGCCAGCAGCTTGCGGGCGGGCTGGGGAGAGACCCAGTACTTC.

The chain is built from TRBV9 and TRBJ1-6; TRBD1 is a possible D gene (6 bases). This CDR3 comprises 18 residues. Germline V gene lookup returns CDR1 SGDLS and CDR2 YYNGEE. Trimming pared 3 bases from V and 3 bases from J, leaving 19 bases between. CDR3 residues: CASSARRGSADYNSPLHF. The CDR3 bases are TGTGCCAGCAGCGCCCGAAGGGGGTCAGCAGACTATAATTCACCCCTCCACTTT. Full variable domain (remainder filled in from reference TRBV9 and TRBJ1-6): DSGVTQTPKHLITATGQRVTLRCSPRSGDLSVYWYQQSLDQGLQFLIQYYNGEERAKGNILERFSAQQFPDLHSELNLSSLELGDSALYFCASSARRGSADYNSPLHFGNGTRLTVT.

This rearrangement joins TRBV19 to TRBJ2-1, with TRBD2 as a possible D gene (6 bases). Trimming pared 5 bases from V and 3 bases from J, leaving 23 bases between. The germline gives CDR1 LNHDA, CDR2 SQIVND (reference sequence). The CDR3 is 18 amino acids. The CDR3, as DNA: TGTGCCAGTAGTGTGGGCCTCGTTAGCGGAAGTAACTACAATGAGCAGTTCTTC. The encoded protein is CASSVGLVSGSNYNEQFF.

This clone was observed a few times. The V and J genes are TRBV11-2 and TRBJ1-5, with unresolved D. CDR1 is SGHAT and CDR2 is FQNNGV in the germline V gene. The CDR3 runs 14 residues. Between the trimmed V and J ends, which lost 1 base and 3 bases, there was a span of 7 bases. The CDR3 spells CASSLAGYNQPQHF. CDR3 sequence (DNA): TGTGCCAGCAGCTTAGCGGGGTACAATCAGCCCCAGCATTTT. Supplemented by reference TRBV11-2 and TRBJ1-5, the full variable domain reads EAGVAQSPRYKIIEKRQSVAFWCNPISGHATLYWYQQILGQGPKLLIQFQNNGVVDDSQLPKDRFSAERLKGVDSTLKIQPAKLEDSAVYLCASSLAGYNQPQHFGDGTRLSIL.

This chain connects TRBV2 to TRBJ2-7; 10 bases fit TRBD2. The ends lost 5 bases at V and 5 bases at J; junction bases unmatched: 9. This CDR3 has 15 residues. In germline, CDR1 is SNHLY, CDR2 FYNNEI. This chain's CDR3 is CASSPPGLAAHEQYF. Here the CDR3 DNA reads TGTGCCAGCAGTCCCCCCGGACTAGCGGCCCACGAGCAGTACTTC.

This clone was found once. J is TRBJ2-2 and V is TRBV19; 13 bases fit TRBD2. Trimming removed 6 bases from V and 10 bases from J; junction bases left unmatched: 8. The CDR3 runs to 15 residues. Germline loops: CDR1 LNHDA, CDR2 SQIVND (reference sequence). The CDR3 nucleotides read TGTGCCAGTAGCAGCGGACTAGCGGGGGACGTGGAGCTGTTTTTT. It encodes CASSSGLAGDVELFF.

This chain connects TRBV5-3 to TRBJ2-1; 9 nucleotides agree with TRBD2. TRBV5-3 is labeled an ORF, and its function is uncertain. The CDR3 length is 17 residues. Germline trimming cut 0 bases from V and 3 bases from J; bases unmatched to any gene: 7. The CDR3 loop is CARSLAACGRVYNEQFF. Here the CDR3 DNA reads TGTGCCAGAAGCTTGGCCGCGTGCGGGAGGGTCTACAATGAGCAGTTCTTC.

The V call is TRBV18, the J call TRBJ2-6; possibly TRBD1 for D (5 bases). Germline V gene lookup returns CDR1 KGHSH and CDR2 LQKENI. CDR3 length equals 15 residues. V was cut by 7 bases and J by 0 bases, with 10 bases left in between. CDR3 protein: CASYPRVSGANVLTF. The CDR3 nucleotides read TGTGCCAGCTATCCCAGGGTCTCTGGGGCCAACGTCCTGACTTTC.

This chain links TRBV24-1 with TRBJ2-5; D perhaps matches TRBD2 (6 bases). V was shortened by 9 bases and J by 7 bases, with 14 bases between the two germline ends. The CDR3 contains 12 residues. Looked up from germline, CDR1 is KGHDR and CDR2 is SFDVKD. CDR3 sequence (DNA): TGTGCCACCGGGCGGGATTGGGGGACCCAGTACTTC. This codes for CATGRDWGTQYF.

This clone was found once. This chain uses TRBV3-1 (or the pseudogene TRBV3-2) with TRBJ2-2; TRBD2 agrees at 8 bases. Germline loops: CDR1 LGHDT, CDR2 YNNKEL (reference sequence). This CDR3 has 15 residues. V dropped 2 bases and J dropped 5; count of bases not matched to a gene: 4. Written as DNA, the CDR3 is TGTGCCAGCAGCCAACGACTAGCGTCAACCGGGGAGCTGTTTTTT. Translation: CASSQRLASTGELFF.

The rearrangement joins TRBV10-3 to TRBJ2-3; 7 nucleotides line up with TRBD1. V lost 8 bases, J lost 2 bases, and 4 bases stayed unmatched. Germline-derived CDR1 and CDR2 are ENHRY and SYGVKD. The CDR3 has 13 residues. CDR3 in amino acids: CAIQGVATDTQYF. In DNA, the CDR3 is TGTGCCATCCAGGGGGTGGCCACAGATACGCAGTATTTT.

The chain combines TRBV7-9 with TRBJ1-1, with TRBD1 matching over 10 bases. Losses at the gene ends were 1 base for V and 3 bases for J; bases not matched to a gene: 5. The CDR3 contains 16 residues. Germline assignment: CDR1 SEHNR and CDR2 FQNEAQ (reference sequence). In DNA, the CDR3 is TGTGCCAGCAGCTTAGTGGGACAGGGGAGGGACACTGAAGCTTTCTTT. It yields the protein CASSLVGQGRDTEAFF.

This chain joins TRBV5-1 and TRBJ2-4; 9 bases fit TRBD1. After removal of 1 base from V and 7 bases from J, the junction contained 6 bases not matched to a gene. The CDR3 is made up of 15 amino acids. Germline CDR1 reads SGHRS; CDR2 reads YFSETQ. The CDR3 here is CASSLRDRDSNIQYF. In nucleotides, the CDR3 is TGCGCCAGCAGCTTGAGGGACAGGGATAGTAACATTCAGTACTTC.

With regard to this clone: This same CDR3 is encoded by further DNA sequences in the sample. V is TRBV7-9 and J is TRBJ1-5, with D possibly TRBD1 on 6 matching bases. Germline CDR1 SEHNR, CDR2 FQNEAQ (reference sequence). The V and J ends lost 5 bases and 0 bases respectively, with 8 bases between them. This CDR3 contains 14 residues. The CDR3 region has the DNA TGTGCCAGCAGCCTGGACAGTAGCAATCAGCCCCAGCATTTT. It encodes CASSLDSSNQPQHF.

The V gene is TRBV30, the J gene TRBJ2-7; D gene uncertain. Trimming left V 0 bases short and J 6 bases short, with 6 bases between. CDR3 size: 11 residues. The V gene's germline CDR1 is GTSNPN and CDR2 SVGIG (reference sequence). CDR3 amino acids: CAWSVQSEQYF. DNA for the CDR3: TGTGCCTGGAGTGTACAGTCCGAGCAGTACTTC.

The gene calls are TRBV7-8 and TRBJ2-2; 10 bases are a match to TRBD2. The germline V gene has CDR1 SGHVS and CDR2 FQNEAQ. The CDR3 runs 17 residues. The CDR3 is CALYPPSGSEMSGELFF. The CDR3 DNA reads as TGTGCTTTGTATCCCCCTAGCGGGAGTGAAATGAGCGGGGAGCTGTTTTTT.